The 24 T cell receptor beta chains in this list originate from one sample, sequenced in a study of blood T cell repertoires in COVID-19. Sequencing used immunoSEQ multiplex PCR; TCRdb keeps in-frame clones, though not all of them. The sample shows about 300,000 clones, over 75% of them seen only once. The sequenced sample was PBMCs or T cells enriched from blood (not recorded which). The receptors stem from a woman between 25 and 40 years old who had recovered from COVID-19.

The chain combines TRBV29-1 with TRBJ2-4; 7 bases are shared with TRBD2. The germline V gene encodes CDR1 SQVTM and CDR2 ANQGSEA. V lost 4 bases and J lost 2; bases outside the gene matches: 5. The CDR3 is made up of 14 amino acids. CDR3 region: CSVAGGSTKNIQYF. In DNA form, the CDR3 reads TGCAGCGTTGCTGGCGGGAGTACCAAAAACATTCAGTACTTC.

The chain uses TRBV2 and TRBJ1-6; the D gene is possibly TRBD1 (5 bases). V was clipped by 4 bases and J by 7 bases, with 14 bases between them. This CDR3 comprises 15 residues. Germline CDR1 is SNHLY and CDR2 is FYNNEI. The CDR3 loop is CASSGPGLKNSPLHF. In DNA, the CDR3 is TGTGCCAGCAGTGGTCCGGGACTGAAGAATTCACCCCTCCACTTT.

The chain recombines TRBV3-1 (or the pseudogene TRBV3-2) with TRBJ1-3; weak D call: TRBD1 (6 bases). The CDR3 has 17 residues. Trimming took 0 bases from V and 5 from J, leaving 17 bases between them. Germline CDR1 and CDR2: LGHDT and YNNKEL (reference sequence). The DNA for the CDR3 is TGTGCCAGCAGCCAAGATTTTGCGGGGGGGCTCCGAAACACCATATATTTT. Residues: CASSQDFAGGLRNTIYF.

This clone was picked up one time. The J gene is TRBJ2-1, the V gene TRBV6-6, with 10 nucleotides matching TRBD2. Germline CDR1 is MNHNY and CDR2 is SVGAGI (reference sequence). This CDR3 is built from 15 residues. V trimming: 2 bases; J trimming: 8 bases; junction bases outside the gene matches: 6. CDR3 nucleotides: TGTGCCAGCAGTTACCGCCTAGCGGGAGACTATGAGCAGTTCTTC. It encodes CASSYRLAGDYEQFF.

This clone was seen a few times. This rearrangement joins TRBV28 to TRBJ1-1, with D maybe TRBD1 (5 bases). Deletions cut 5 bases from V and 10 bases from J, with 17 bases between. This CDR3 is 13 amino acids long. The germline gives CDR1 MDHEN, CDR2 SYDVKM. In DNA form, the CDR3 reads TGTGCCAGCAGTGTCAGGGATCGTGGGATAGCTTTCTTT. As protein: CASSVRDRGIAFF.

The chain recombines TRBV6-2 or TRBV6-3 with TRBJ2-7; no clear D gene. The V end was cut by 2 bases, the J end by 5 bases, with 10 bases between. In germline, CDR1 is MNHEY, CDR2 SVGEGT. The CDR3 is 13 residues long. The CDR3 coding sequence is TGTGCCAGCAGTTACCAGGTCGAGAACGAGCAGTACTTC. Encoded protein: CASSYQVENEQYF.

The count of this clone is one. The rearrangement links TRBV20-1 to TRBJ2-1; weak D call: TRBD1 (5 bases). Germline CDR1 DFQATT, CDR2 SNEGSKA (reference sequence). This CDR3 comprises 15 residues. V was shortened by 3 bases and J by 1 base, with 13 bases between the two germline ends. CDR3 bases: TGCAGTGCTAGTGGGCAGGGCATGTCCTACAATGAGCAGTTCTTC. This translates into CSASGQGMSYNEQFF.

This CDR3 reads CASSLESGMAGELFF. The CDR3 DNA is TGTGCCAGCAGCTTGGAGAGCGGAATGGCCGGGGAGCTGTTTTTT. The chain is built from TRBV7-3 and TRBJ2-2; tentatively, D is TRBD2 (5 bases). V dropped 3 bases and J dropped 6 bases, with 14 bases sitting between them. The CDR3 extends over 15 amino acids. Germline CDR1 and CDR2: SGHTA and FQGTGA.

The rearrangement uses TRBV28 and TRBJ2-1; D is perhaps TRBD2 (5 bases). Trimming cost V 5 bases and J 10 bases, with 9 bases left between them. The germline V gene has CDR1 MDHEN and CDR2 SYDVKM. The CDR3 loop spans 11 amino acids. CDR3 protein: CASSKPSEQFF. The CDR3 nucleotides read TGTGCCAGCAGTAAACCTAGCGAGCAGTTCTTC.

This chain joins TRBV19 and TRBJ1-2; D is perhaps TRBD1 (5 bases). Trimming took off 3 bases at V and 8 bases at J, with 13 bases between the two ends. Germline V lookup: CDR1 LNHDA, CDR2 SQIVND (reference sequence). This CDR3 is built from 13 residues. This CDR3 reads CASSIKQGGGYTF. The CDR3 DNA is TGTGCCAGTAGTATCAAGCAGGGTGGCGGCTACACCTTC.

The chain couples TRBV5-1 to TRBJ2-1; the match to TRBD2 covers 10 bases. V was pared by 4 bases and J by 4 bases, with 8 bases of the junction left unmatched. Germline V gene sequence: CDR1 SGHRS, CDR2 YFSETQ. The CDR3 has 16 residues. CDR3 sequence: CASSPSLAGVYNEQFF. The CDR3 nucleotides are TGCGCCAGCAGCCCCTCCCTAGCGGGAGTTTACAATGAGCAGTTCTTC.

The V and J genes are TRBV18 and TRBJ2-7, with a weak D call TRBD2 (5 bases). Per germline, CDR1 KGHSH and CDR2 LQKENI. The CDR3 length is 15 residues. The germline V and J ends were trimmed by 2 bases and 0 bases, with 11 bases remaining between them. Written as DNA, the CDR3 is TGTGCCAGCTCACCAAGCCTAGCCCGCTCCTACGAGCAGTACTTC. Protein: CASSPSLARSYEQYF.

The genes are TRBV7-2 and TRBJ2-7, with 14 bases that match TRBD2. The J segment lost 4 bases and the V segment lost 5 bases, leaving 4 bases of the junction unmatched. The CDR3 contains 15 residues. Germline V lookup: CDR1 SGHTA, CDR2 FQGNSA. CDR3 DNA sequence: TGTGCCAGCAGCCAGGGACTAGCGGGAGTTTACGAGCAGTACTTC. Translating it yields CASSQGLAGVYEQYF.

This chain links TRBV3-1 (or the pseudogene TRBV3-2) with TRBJ2-1, with TRBD2 matching 15 bases. Germline assignment: CDR1 LGHDT and CDR2 YNNKEL (reference sequence). V gave up 4 bases and J gave up 1 base; unmatched junction bases: 5. The CDR3 is 18 residues long. The CDR3 is CASSLGLAGGPSYNEQFF. The CDR3 DNA follows: TGTGCCAGCAGCCTAGGACTAGCGGGAGGGCCTTCCTACAATGAGCAGTTCTTC.

The table lists this clone with a few counts. V usage is TRBV7-9 and J usage is TRBJ2-5; D may be TRBD2 (5 bases). Trimming stripped 5 bases from V and 7 bases from J, with 17 bases between. CDR1 SEHNR and CDR2 FQNEAQ come from the germline V gene (reference sequence). The CDR3 is made up of 14 amino acids. The CDR3 loop is CASSQASSGGTQYF. In nucleotides, the CDR3 is TGTGCCAGCAGCCAAGCCTCGTCCGGAGGGACCCAGTACTTC.

The rearrangement links TRBV19 to TRBJ1-5; 7 nucleotides align to TRBD1. Germline V CDR1 and CDR2: LNHDA, SQIVND (reference sequence). The CDR3 spans 15 residues. V shed 3 bases, J shed 5 bases, and the junction held 7 bases outside the gene matches. The CDR3 here is CASSIWDREDQPQHF. CDR3 nucleotides: TGTGCCAGTAGTATTTGGGACAGAGAGGATCAGCCCCAGCATTTT.

This sequence joins TRBV27 and TRBJ1-1; D is perhaps TRBD1 (5 bases). CDR1 is MNHEY and CDR2 is SMNVEV in the germline V gene (reference sequence). Trimming stripped 5 bases from V and 4 bases from J, with 23 bases between. The CDR3 is made up of 17 amino acids. In DNA, the CDR3 is TGTGCCAGCAGTGATGACAGAACGACGCGTGCTAGCACTGAAGCTTTCTTT. It specifies CASSDDRTTRASTEAFF.

The chain employs TRBV18 and TRBJ1-3; no reliable D call. Germline V gene lookup returns CDR1 KGHSH and CDR2 LQKENI. CDR3 length: 15 residues. Trimming shortened V by 6 bases and J by 0 bases, and 12 bases separated the two germline ends. The CDR3 spells CASSDMDYSGNTIYF. As DNA, the CDR3 is TGTGCCAGCTCGGATATGGACTACTCTGGAAACACCATATATTTT.

The chain couples TRBV11-3 to TRBJ2-2, with 10 bases that match TRBD2. V dropped 0 bases and J dropped 6; count of bases not matched to a gene: 7. The CDR3 is made up of 17 amino acids. Per germline, CDR1 SGHNT and CDR2 YENEEA. CDR3 amino acids: CASSLEAASGSPGELFF. CDR3 sequence (DNA): TGTGCCAGCAGCTTAGAAGCGGCTAGCGGGAGTCCCGGGGAGCTGTTTTTT.

The chain carries TRBV27 and TRBJ1-3, with D hard to call. Germline assignment: CDR1 MNHEY and CDR2 SMNVEV (reference sequence). The CDR3 consists of 15 residues. Deletions cut 3 bases from V and 0 bases from J, with 9 bases between. The CDR3: CASSLEGRSGNTIYF. The CDR3 DNA reads as TGTGCCAGCAGTTTGGAGGGCCGCTCTGGAAACACCATATATTTT.

CDR3 in DNA: TGTGCCAGTAGTATAGACGCTAGCATCTCCTACAATGAGCAGTTCTTC. It is translated as CASSIDASISYNEQFF. V usage is TRBV19 and J usage is TRBJ2-1, with a possible D match to TRBD2 (5 bases). Germline CDR1 and CDR2: LNHDA and SQIVND (reference sequence). Trimming shortened V by 0 bases and J by 0 bases, and 9 bases separated the two germline ends. This CDR3 is 16 amino acids long.

The V call is TRBV28, the J call TRBJ2-7; TRBD1 matches at 7 bases. Germline V gives CDR1 MDHEN, CDR2 SYDVKM. The V segment lost 4 bases and the J segment 2 bases; nucleotides outside the gene matches: 11. There are 16 residues in the CDR3. The CDR3: CASSSTTPGQTYEQYF. The DNA for the CDR3 is TGTGCCAGCAGTTCCACTACGCCGGGACAGACCTACGAGCAGTACTTC. Together with reference TRBV28 and TRBJ2-7, the CDR3 gives the full variable domain: DVKVTQSSRYLVKRTGEKVFLECVQDMDHENMFWYRQDPGLGLRLIYFSYDVKMKEKGDIPEGYSVSREKKERFSLILESASTNQTSMYLCASSSTTPGQTYEQYFGPGTRLTVT.

The V gene is TRBV5-1, the J gene TRBJ1-6; the D gene is possibly TRBD1 (6 bases). CDR1 is SGHRS, CDR2 YFSETQ, per germline. The CDR3 totals 14 residues. V was shortened by 4 bases and J by 8 bases, with 13 bases between the two germline ends. The CDR3 nucleotides are TGCGCCAGCAGCCCCAGTGAGGGGGATTCACCCCTCCACTTT. Encoded protein: CASSPSEGDSPLHF.

The CDR3 DNA reads TGTGCCAGCAGCTTAGCAGCGGGAGGTACCTACGAGCAGTACTTC. It specifies CASSLAAGGTYEQYF. This rearrangement joins TRBV11-2 to TRBJ2-7; TRBD2 matches 9 bases. J gave up 2 bases and V 1 base, and 3 bases lay outside the gene matches. Germline V gene data show CDR1 as SGHAT and CDR2 as FQNNGV. The length of the CDR3 is 15 residues.